A selection of T cell receptor beta chains follows, all from one sample in a study of T cell responses to AZD1222 COVID-19 vaccine. The protocol was immunoSEQ multiplex PCR, while the TCRdb copy is restricted to in-frame clones and leaves out a portion. The sample lists 100,000 or so clones, roughly 90% seen once, with 2% to 3% in the top ten. This sample comprised peripheral blood, obtained on day 0 of AZD1222 vaccination. These receptors originate from an adult in good health. CDR3s include the opening cysteine and the closing phenylalanine or tryptophan. D genes are given only for firm matches. Where a row states a size, it is once, few, many or the class of an expanded clone; other rows omit it.

length: 15; D: -; size: -; V: TRBV5-1; J: TRBJ2-2; CDR3: CASSLSPRGAGELFF; DNA: TGCGCCAGCAGCTTGTCCCCTCGAGGGGCCGGGGAGCTGTTTTTT
length: 13; D: TRBD1; size: -; V: TRBV29-1; J: TRBJ1-4; CDR3: CSARGLGSEKLFF; DNA: TGCAGCGCAAGGGGGCTCGGGAGTGAAAAACTGTTTTTT
length: 15; D: TRBD1; size: -; V: TRBV5-1; J: TRBJ1-1; CDR3: CASSGGTGINTEAFF; DNA: TGCGCCAGCAGCGGGGGGACAGGGATTAACACTGAAGCTTTCTTT
length: 15; D: TRBD2; size: -; V: TRBV3-1/TRBV3-2; J: TRBJ2-7; CDR3: CASSLGGLSSYEQYF; DNA: TGTGCCAGCAGCCTCGGGGGACTATCTTCCTACGAGCAGTACTTC
length: 18; D: TRBD1; size: -; V: TRBV28; J: TRBJ1-6; CDR3: CASSPVIERQGAASPLHF; DNA: TGTGCCAGCAGCCCCGTAATCGAAAGGCAGGGGGCGGCGTCACCCCTCCACTTT
length: 12; D: -; size: -; V: TRBV7-2; J: TRBJ2-7; CDR3: CASSPIPYEQYF; DNA: TGTGCCAGCAGCCCCATCCCCTACGAGCAGTACTTC
length: 16; D: -; size: -; V: TRBV27; J: TRBJ2-7; CDR3: CASRKSLVGSSYEQYF; DNA: TGTGCCAGCAGGAAAAGTTTGGTGGGGAGCTCCTACGAGCAGTACTTC
length: 14; D: -; size: -; V: TRBV18; J: TRBJ1-4; CDR3: CASSPNQGREKLFF; DNA: TGTGCCAGCTCACCAAATCAGGGGCGTGAAAAACTGTTTTTT
length: 14; D: TRBD1; size: -; V: TRBV29-1; J: TRBJ2-1; CDR3: CSVPGQGSYNEQFF; DNA: TGCAGCGTCCCCGGACAGGGATCCTACAATGAGCAGTTCTTC
length: 15; D: -; size: few; V: TRBV19; J: TRBJ2-1; CDR3: CASSILEGGYNEQFF; DNA: TGTGCCAGTAGTATCTTGGAAGGGGGTTACAATGAGCAGTTCTTC
length: 16; D: -; size: -; V: TRBV4-2; J: TRBJ1-4; CDR3: CASSQVFSATNEKLFF; DNA: TGTGCCAGCAGCCAAGTATTCAGTGCAACTAATGAAAAACTGTTTTTT
length: 14; D: -; size: -; V: TRBV21-1; J: TRBJ1-4; CDR3: CASSWTGGSEKLFF; DNA: TGTGCCAGCAGCTGGACAGGGGGCTCGGAAAAACTGTTTTTT
length: 17; D: -; size: -; V: TRBV12-2; J: TRBJ2-6; CDR3: CASRSTDWDSGANVLTF; DNA: TGTGCAAGTCGCTCAACGGACTGGGACTCTGGGGCCAACGTCCTGACTTTC
length: 15; D: TRBD1; size: -; V: TRBV28; J: TRBJ2-1; CDR3: CASLGQERSYNEQFF; DNA: TGTGCCAGCCTAGGACAGGAACGCTCCTACAATGAGCAGTTCTTC
length: 14; D: -; size: -; V: TRBV29-1; J: TRBJ2-1; CDR3: CSVEGHSSYNEQFF; DNA: TGCAGCGTTGAGGGGCATAGCTCCTACAATGAGCAGTTCTTC
length: 13; D: -; size: -; V: TRBV5-4; J: TRBJ1-1; CDR3: CASSLAQNTEAFF; DNA: TGTGCCAGCAGCTTGGCACAGAACACTGAAGCTTTCTTT
length: 18; D: -; size: -; V: TRBV5-1; J: TRBJ2-1; CDR3: CASSYGTSGWSLSNEQFF; DNA: TGCGCCAGCAGCTATGGGACATCAGGGTGGAGTTTGAGCAATGAGCAGTTCTTC
length: 15; D: -; size: -; V: TRBV28; J: TRBJ2-2; CDR3: CASSQSASHTGELFF; DNA: TGTGCCAGCAGTCAGAGTGCTAGTCACACCGGGGAGCTGTTTTTT
length: 16; D: -; size: -; V: TRBV14; J: TRBJ2-7; CDR3: CASSLRGRTIPHEQYF; DNA: TGTGCCAGCAGCCTCCGAGGGAGGACCATACCCCACGAGCAGTACTTC
length: 15; D: -; size: once; V: TRBV7-2; J: TRBJ2-2; CDR3: CASSPGGAGTGELFF; DNA: TGTGCCAGCAGCCCTGGGGGGGCGGGCACCGGGGAGCTGTTTTTT
length: 14; D: -; size: -; V: TRBV3-1/TRBV3-2; J: TRBJ2-2; CDR3: CASKERRNTGELFF; DNA: TGTGCCAGCAAGGAGCGGCGGAACACCGGGGAGCTGTTTTTT
length: 17; D: TRBD1; size: -; V: TRBV11-2; J: TRBJ1-2; CDR3: CASSGKPGQGVNYGYTF; DNA: TGTGCCAGCAGCGGTAAACCGGGACAGGGAGTTAACTATGGCTACACCTTC
length: 15; D: TRBD2; size: -; V: TRBV5-6; J: TRBJ2-7; CDR3: CASSPGLAVTYEQYF; DNA: TGTGCCAGCAGCCCGGGACTAGCGGTGACCTACGAGCAGTACTTC
length: 15; D: -; size: -; V: TRBV3-1/TRBV3-2; J: TRBJ1-1; CDR3: CASSRLQALNTEAFF; DNA: TGTGCCAGCAGCCGGTTACAGGCGTTGAACACTGAAGCTTTCTTT
length: 12; D: -; size: few; V: TRBV29-1; J: TRBJ1-2; CDR3: CSVGTDYDGYTF; DNA: TGCAGCGTGGGGACCGATTATGATGGCTACACCTTC
length: 13; D: -; size: -; V: TRBV27; J: TRBJ2-7; CDR3: CASSPHGGYEQYF; DNA: TGTGCCAGCAGTCCCCACGGGGGATACGAGCAGTACTTC
length: 13; D: -; size: -; V: TRBV2; J: TRBJ2-7; CDR3: CASSDRPSYEQYF; DNA: TGTGCCAGCAGTGATCGGCCCTCCTACGAGCAGTACTTC
length: 15; D: TRBD2; size: -; V: TRBV10-1; J: TRBJ2-1; CDR3: CASSKDPAGVDEQFF; DNA: TGCGCCAGCAGTAAGGACCCCGCGGGGGTTGATGAGCAGTTCTTC
length: 15; D: -; size: once; V: TRBV2; J: TRBJ2-5; CDR3: CASIAGRGSGETQYF; DNA: TGTGCCAGCATCGCCGGCAGGGGAAGCGGAGAGACCCAGTACTTC
length: 14; D: TRBD2; size: -; V: TRBV7-8; J: TRBJ2-7; CDR3: CASSLRGKYLAETF; DNA: TGTGCCAGCAGCCTGAGGGGAAAGTATCTAGCGGAGACCTTC
length: 13; D: TRBD2; size: -; V: TRBV7-2; J: TRBJ2-1; CDR3: CASSLASGLVLFF; DNA: TGTGCCAGCAGCTTAGCGTCCGGACTAGTGTTATTCTTC
length: 16; D: -; size: -; V: TRBV1; J: TRBJ2-3; CDR3: CTSSQWVSRESDTQYF; DNA: TGCACCAGCAGCCAATGGGTCTCGCGGGAGTCAGATACGCAGTATTTT
length: 14; D: -; size: -; V: TRBV6-5; J: TRBJ2-2; CDR3: CASSWGRNTGELFF; DNA: TGTGCCAGCAGTTGGGGACGGAACACCGGGGAGCTGTTTTTT
length: 15; D: -; size: few; V: TRBV5-4; J: TRBJ2-7; CDR3: CASSLAGPSTYEQYF; DNA: TGTGCCAGCAGCTTGGCCGGACCGAGCACCTACGAGCAGTACTTC
length: 14; D: -; size: -; V: TRBV19; J: TRBJ1-5; CDR3: CASSIGRADQPQHF; DNA: TGTGCCAGTAGTATAGGCAGGGCGGACCAGCCCCAGCATTTT
length: 15; D: TRBD2; size: -; V: TRBV2; J: TRBJ2-3; CDR3: CASSGVAGGTDTQYF; DNA: TGTGCCAGCAGTGGTGTAGCGGGGGGGACAGATACGCAGTATTTT
length: 15; D: TRBD1; size: -; V: TRBV15; J: TRBJ1-5; CDR3: CATSRRQGQGQPQHF; DNA: TGTGCCACCAGCAGAAGACAGGGCCAGGGGCAGCCCCAGCATTTT
length: 13; D: -; size: -; V: TRBV2; J: TRBJ2-3; CDR3: CASSEWRQDTQYF; DNA: TGTGCCAGCAGTGAATGGAGGCAAGATACGCAGTATTTT
length: 16; D: -; size: -; V: TRBV19; J: TRBJ2-1; CDR3: CASSIGRYREYNEQFF; DNA: TGTGCCAGTAGTATTGGGAGATATAGGGAATACAATGAGCAGTTCTTC
length: 16; D: TRBD2; size: -; V: TRBV5-1; J: TRBJ2-3; CDR3: CASSLALTSEADTQYF; DNA: TGCGCCAGCAGCTTGGCCTTGACTAGCGAAGCAGATACGCAGTATTTT
length: 16; D: -; size: -; V: TRBV30; J: TRBJ2-7; CDR3: CAWFRPSEAHSYEQYF; DNA: TGTGCCTGGTTTCGGCCCTCGGAGGCTCACTCCTACGAGCAGTACTTC
length: 14; D: -; size: once; V: TRBV5-1; J: TRBJ2-1; CDR3: CASSLGTAYNEQFF; DNA: TGCGCCAGCAGCTTGGGGACTGCCTACAATGAGCAGTTCTTC
length: 17; D: TRBD2; size: -; V: TRBV4-1; J: TRBJ2-1; CDR3: CASSQVAGLNSYNEQFF; DNA: TGCGCCAGCAGCCAAGTTGCGGGACTAAACTCCTACAATGAGCAGTTCTTC
length: 13; D: -; size: once; V: TRBV27; J: TRBJ1-6; CDR3: CASSLAGISPLHF; DNA: TGTGCCAGCAGTTTGGCAGGGATTTCACCCCTCCACTTT
length: 12; D: -; size: -; V: TRBV3-1/TRBV3-2; J: TRBJ2-7; CDR3: CASSQAGVEQYF; DNA: TGTGCCAGCAGCCAAGCGGGAGTCGAGCAGTACTTC
length: 18; D: -; size: -; V: TRBV6-1; J: TRBJ1-5; CDR3: CASSEEGVLRYSNQPQHF; DNA: TGTGCCAGCAGTGAGGAGGGGGTCCTTCGCTATAGCAATCAGCCCCAGCATTTT
length: 18; D: -; size: few; V: TRBV11-3; J: TRBJ2-6; CDR3: CASSPRRDTLSGANVLTF; DNA: TGTGCCAGCAGCCCTCGCAGGGACACACTCTCTGGGGCCAACGTCCTGACTTTC
length: 13; D: -; size: -; V: TRBV6-5; J: TRBJ2-1; CDR3: CASSNRQDNEQFF; DNA: TGTGCCAGCAGTAACCGACAGGACAATGAGCAGTTCTTC
length: 15; D: -; size: -; V: TRBV14; J: TRBJ1-3; CDR3: CASSSAGVFGNTIYF; DNA: TGTGCCAGCAGCTCGGCAGGGGTTTTCGGAAACACCATATATTTT
length: 15; D: -; size: -; V: TRBV6-1; J: TRBJ2-1; CDR3: CASSEPGHHYNEQFF; DNA: TGTGCCAGCAGTGAACCGGGACATCACTACAATGAGCAGTTCTTC
length: 18; D: -; size: -; V: TRBV28; J: TRBJ2-1; CDR3: CASSLSTGLGSSYNEQFF; DNA: TGTGCCAGCAGTTTATCTACCGGGTTGGGGAGCTCCTACAATGAGCAGTTCTTC
length: 11; D: -; size: once; V: TRBV28; J: TRBJ2-7; CDR3: CASSINYEQYF; DNA: TGTGCCAGCAGTATTAACTACGAGCAGTACTTC
length: 14; D: -; size: -; V: TRBV6-5; J: TRBJ2-7; CDR3: CASSYFQGRDEQYF; DNA: TGTGCCAGCAGTTACTTCCAGGGGAGGGACGAGCAGTACTTC
length: 13; D: -; size: -; V: TRBV12-3/TRBV12-4; J: TRBJ2-7; CDR3: CASSLSLAYEQYF; DNA: TGTGCCAGCAGTTTATCACTAGCCTACGAGCAGTACTTC
length: 14; D: -; size: -; V: TRBV3-1/TRBV3-2; J: TRBJ2-3; CDR3: CASSPRDVTDTQYF; DNA: TGTGCCAGCAGCCCCCGGGACGTCACAGATACGCAGTATTTT
length: 14; D: -; size: -; V: TRBV6-5; J: TRBJ2-3; CDR3: CASSPHEESDTQYF; DNA: TGTGCCAGCAGTCCCCATGAAGAGTCGGATACGCAGTATTTT
length: 15; D: TRBD2; size: -; V: TRBV6-6; J: TRBJ2-3; CDR3: CASRGTSGSTDTQYF; DNA: TGTGCCAGCCGCGGGACTAGCGGGAGCACAGATACGCAGTATTTT
length: 13; D: TRBD2; size: -; V: TRBV5-1; J: TRBJ2-5; CDR3: CASSSQGGETQYF; DNA: TGCGCCAGCAGCTCGCAGGGAGGGGAGACCCAGTACTTC
length: 15; D: -; size: -; V: TRBV6-5; J: TRBJ1-4; CDR3: CASSYSTPNNEKLFF; DNA: TGTGCCAGCAGTTACTCGACTCCGAATAATGAAAAACTGTTTTTT